The present entry profiles one T cell receptor beta chain with its context. Its antigen is unknown. RNA extraction and reverse transcription yielded cDNA as sequencing template. Only in-frame clones appear in the TCRdb table, and some are missing; sequencing was by immunoSEQ multiplex PCR. The sample has 170,000 or so clones; about 71% are singletons. The data stem from a study of CD8+ T cells in alopecia areata. Study details: Treated individuals took tofacitinib by mouth, 5 to 10 mg twice daily.

This CDR3 comprises 15 residues. Germline CDR1 and CDR2: SGDLS and YYNGEE. V gave up 4 bases and J gave up 3 bases; unmatched junction bases: 6. Study-wide results and caveats: Higher clonality and more expanded CD8+ clones appeared in lesional than normal scalp.

Regarding treatment: oral pan-JAK inhibitor, 5-10 mg twice daily. Samples from alopecia areata patients were lesional scalp punch biopsies and peripheral blood. The V call is TRBV9, the J call TRBJ2-3, with 9 bases that match TRBD1. The source material was CD4+ T cells sorted from blood, sampled at week 4, from a patient treated with tofacitinib. This TCR was recovered from a human donor with alopecia areata. This chain's CDR3 is CASSLRTGETDTQYF. The DNA of the CDR3 is TGTGCCAGCAGCCTCCGGACAGGGGAGACAGATACGCAGTATTTT.